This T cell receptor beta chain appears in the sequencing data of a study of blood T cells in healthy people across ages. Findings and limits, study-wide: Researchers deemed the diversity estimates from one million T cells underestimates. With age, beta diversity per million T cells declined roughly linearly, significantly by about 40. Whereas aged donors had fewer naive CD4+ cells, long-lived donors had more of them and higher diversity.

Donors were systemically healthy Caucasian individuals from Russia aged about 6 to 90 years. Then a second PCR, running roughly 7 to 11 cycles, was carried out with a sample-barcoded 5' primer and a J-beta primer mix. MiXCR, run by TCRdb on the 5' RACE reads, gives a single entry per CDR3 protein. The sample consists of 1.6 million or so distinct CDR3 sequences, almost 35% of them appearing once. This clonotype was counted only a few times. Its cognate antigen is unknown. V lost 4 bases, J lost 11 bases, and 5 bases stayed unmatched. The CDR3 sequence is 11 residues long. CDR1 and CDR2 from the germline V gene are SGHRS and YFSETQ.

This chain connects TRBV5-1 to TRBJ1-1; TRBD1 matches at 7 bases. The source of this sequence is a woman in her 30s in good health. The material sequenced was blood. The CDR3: CASSRQGLAFF. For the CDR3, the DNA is TGCGCCAGCAGCCGACAGGGTCTGGCTTTCTTT. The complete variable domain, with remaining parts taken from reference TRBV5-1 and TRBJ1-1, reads KAGVTQTPRYLIKTRGQQVTLSCSPISGHRSVSWYQQTPGQGLQFLFEYFSETQRNKGNFPGRFSGRQFSNSRSEMNVSTLELGDSALYLCASSRQGLAFFGQGTRLTVV.